The 18 T cell receptor beta chains listed next were all sequenced from one sample in a study of blood T cell repertoires in COVID-19. Some clones are missing from TCRdb's copy, which holds only in-frame ones; the method was immunoSEQ multiplex PCR. The sample yields 90,000 to 150,000 clones, more than 80% seen once. Material: peripheral blood. Receptors originate from a human donor in a cohort sampled during active COVID-19.

This chain joins TRBV5-4 and TRBJ2-1, with a tentative D call TRBD1 (6 bases). Trimming took off 3 bases at V and 4 bases at J, with 8 bases between the two ends. The CDR3 is 13 residues long. Germline CDR1 SGHNT, CDR2 YYREEE (reference sequence). CDR3 residues: CASSSGQYNEQFF. The CDR3 DNA follows: TGTGCCAGCAGCTCCGGACAGTACAATGAGCAGTTCTTC.

The V gene is TRBV3-1 (or the pseudogene TRBV3-2), the J gene TRBJ2-2; D remains ambiguous. V was shortened by 0 bases and J by 3 bases, with 20 bases between the two germline ends. There are 19 residues in the CDR3. From germline, CDR1 is LGHDT and CDR2 YNNKEL (reference sequence). CDR3 residues: CASSQDRSGAQLYTGELFF. CDR3 DNA sequence: TGTGCCAGCAGCCAAGATCGTTCCGGCGCGCAACTATACACCGGGGAGCTGTTTTTT.

V usage is TRBV5-8 and J usage is TRBJ1-5; 7 nucleotides line up with TRBD1. Germline V lookup: CDR1 SGHTS, CDR2 YDEGEE. Trimming removed 4 bases from V and 2 bases from J; junction bases left unmatched: 9. The CDR3 length is 16 residues. CDR3 in amino acids: CASSDRTGWGNQPQHF. CDR3 nucleotide sequence: TGTGCCAGCAGCGACCGGACAGGCTGGGGCAATCAGCCCCAGCATTTT.

The chain employs TRBV6-2 or TRBV6-3 and TRBJ1-1; D not resolved. Germline lookup yields CDR1 MNHEY and CDR2 SVGEGT. V gave up 5 bases and J gave up 4 bases, with 14 bases separating them. The CDR3 spans 14 residues. CDR3 DNA sequence: TGTGCCAGCAGTCTCGCACTCCGGAGCACTGAAGCTTTCTTT. This sequence encodes CASSLALRSTEAFF.

This rearrangement joins TRBV9 to TRBJ2-7, with 11 bases aligning to TRBD2. This CDR3 is 18 amino acids long. The junction had 14 bases not matched to a gene; V was cut back by 4 bases and J by 2 bases. Germline assignment: CDR1 SGDLS and CDR2 YYNGEE. CDR3 bases: TGTGCCAGCAGCCCAGCGGAGACTAGCGGGGTCGTCACCTACGAGCAGTACTTC. It codes for CASSPAETSGVVTYEQYF.

V gene TRBV18 combines with J gene TRBJ2-5, with TRBD1 as a possible D gene (5 bases). Per the germline V gene, CDR1 is KGHSH and CDR2 is LQKENI. The CDR3 sequence is 13 residues long. Between the trimmed V and J ends, which lost 5 bases and 1 base, there was a span of 8 bases. CDR3 in amino acids: CASSSTAQETQYF. The CDR3 DNA reads as TGTGCCAGCTCATCGACAGCCCAAGAGACCCAGTACTTC. Full variable domain (outside the CDR3, taken from reference TRBV18 and TRBJ2-5): NAGVMQNPRHLVRRRGQEARLRCSPMKGHSHVYWYRQLPEEGLKFMVYLQKENIIDESGMPKERFSAEFPKEGPSILRIQQVVRGDSAAYFCASSSTAQETQYFGPGTRLLVL.

In its sample, this clone was seen once. The chain recombines TRBV18 with TRBJ1-6; tentative D call: TRBD1 (6 bases). The CDR3 consists of 16 residues. The V end lost 2 bases, the J end lost 9 bases, and 17 bases lay between the germline ends. Germline CDR1 reads KGHSH; CDR2 reads LQKENI. The CDR3 region is CASSPSGGTETSPLHF. The CDR3 DNA reads TGTGCCAGCTCACCAAGCGGGGGCACTGAGACTTCACCCCTCCACTTT.

The chain links TRBV25-1 to TRBJ1-4, with TRBD1 matching over 12 bases. The CDR3 is 17 residues long. The V segment lost 3 bases and the J segment 3 bases; nucleotides outside the gene matches: 5. The V gene's germline CDR1 is MGHDK and CDR2 SYGVNS. For the CDR3, the DNA is TGTGCCAGCAGTGATCGGGACAGGGGGCTTGCTAATGAAAAACTGTTTTTT. Its protein product is CASSDRDRGLANEKLFF.

The chain combines TRBV7-2 with TRBJ2-1, with 8 bases lining up with TRBD2. Trimming removed 1 base from V and 8 bases from J; junction bases left unmatched: 7. Germline loops: CDR1 SGHTA, CDR2 FQGNSA. The CDR3 covers 15 residues. CDR3 DNA: TGTGCCAGCAGCTTAGGGGGGACTAGGTTACATGAGCAGTTCTTC. Its protein product is CASSLGGTRLHEQFF.

This CDR3 reads CASNTDSYEQYF. DNA for the CDR3: TGCGCCAGCAACACCGACTCCTACGAGCAGTACTTC. The V gene is TRBV5-1, the J gene TRBJ2-7; D is unclear. Germline V gives CDR1 SGHRS, CDR2 YFSETQ. Deletions cut 6 bases from V and 0 bases from J, with 7 bases between. The CDR3 spans 12 residues. The full variable domain, in which reference TRBV5-1 and TRBJ2-7 provide the parts outside the CDR3, is KAGVTQTPRYLIKTRGQQVTLSCSPISGHRSVSWYQQTPGQGLQFLFEYFSETQRNKGNFPGRFSGRQFSNSRSEMNVSTLELGDSALYLCASNTDSYEQYFGPGTRLTVT.

This clone was counted once. The rearrangement joins TRBV30 to TRBJ1-3; D not resolved. Germline CDR1 GTSNPN, CDR2 SVGIG (reference sequence). With 0 bases removed from V and 9 bases from J, the gap between germline ends came to 12 bases. The CDR3 runs to 13 residues. The CDR3 DNA is TGTGCCTGGAGTGTAACCCACGTCGGCACCATATATTTT. This codes for CAWSVTHVGTIYF.

This clone was seen a handful of times. The genes are TRBV11-2 and TRBJ2-7, with a weak D call TRBD2 (6 bases). V shed 4 bases and J shed 7 bases, with 20 bases lying between them. Germline values: CDR1 SGHAT, CDR2 FQNNGV. This CDR3 has 15 residues. CDR3 amino acids: CASSSTGTATGEQYF. DNA of the CDR3: TGTGCCAGCAGCTCGACCGGGACTGCGACGGGTGAGCAGTACTTC.

The chain is built from TRBV7-2 and TRBJ2-7; no clear D. This CDR3 region has 11 residues. The V end lost 10 bases, the J end lost 4 bases, and 11 bases lay between the germline ends. Germline loops: CDR1 SGHTA, CDR2 FQGNSA. CDR3 protein: CAILLYYEQYF. In DNA form, the CDR3 reads TGTGCCATCCTATTGTATTACGAGCAGTACTTC.

This clone was detected only once. The J gene is TRBJ2-7, the V gene TRBV5-3; TRBD2 might be the D (5 bases). TRBV5-3 is given ORF status, its function remaining uncertain. The CDR3 contains 14 residues. Trimming took 0 bases from V and 2 from J, leaving 9 bases between them. CDR3 region: CARSLAGLTYEQYF. The CDR3, as DNA: TGTGCCAGAAGCTTGGCCGGACTGACCTACGAGCAGTACTTC.

This clone was counted a single time. The chain combines TRBV19 with TRBJ1-3; D is possibly TRBD1 (6 bases). Trimming removed 5 bases from V and 6 bases from J, with 20 bases in between. This CDR3 comprises 16 residues. The germline CDR1 and CDR2 sequences are LNHDA and SQIVND (reference sequence). CDR3 nucleotides: TGTGCCAGTAGTTCCTTCCAGGCAGGGGCCTCAAACACCATATATTTT. It encodes CASSSFQAGASNTIYF.

The chain has TRBV28 and TRBJ1-2; 9 bases agree with TRBD1. There are 15 residues in the CDR3. J gave up 3 bases and V 6 bases, and 8 bases lay outside the gene matches. CDR1 and CDR2 from the germline V gene are MDHEN and SYDVKM. CDR3 region: CASRAQGALDYGYTF. The CDR3 DNA sequence: TGTGCCAGCAGAGCACAGGGGGCTTTGGACTATGGCTACACCTTC.

V gene TRBV9 combines with J gene TRBJ2-2, with 8 nucleotides matching TRBD2. Germline V gives CDR1 SGDLS, CDR2 YYNGEE. J lost 0 bases, V lost 2 bases, and 0 bases had no gene match. The CDR3 extends over 15 amino acids. The chain's CDR3 is CASSVGGANTGELFF. CDR3 sequence (DNA): TGTGCCAGCAGCGTCGGGGGGGCGAACACCGGGGAGCTGTTTTTT.

The J gene is TRBJ2-3, the V gene TRBV7-9, with TRBD1 matching over 9 bases. V gave up 5 bases and J gave up 5 bases; unmatched junction bases: 2. Germline-derived CDR1 and CDR2 are SEHNR and FQNEAQ (reference sequence). The CDR3 contains 13 residues. CDR3 DNA sequence: TGTGCCAGCAGCATGGACAGGGGAGATACGCAGTATTTT. Protein product: CASSMDRGDTQYF.